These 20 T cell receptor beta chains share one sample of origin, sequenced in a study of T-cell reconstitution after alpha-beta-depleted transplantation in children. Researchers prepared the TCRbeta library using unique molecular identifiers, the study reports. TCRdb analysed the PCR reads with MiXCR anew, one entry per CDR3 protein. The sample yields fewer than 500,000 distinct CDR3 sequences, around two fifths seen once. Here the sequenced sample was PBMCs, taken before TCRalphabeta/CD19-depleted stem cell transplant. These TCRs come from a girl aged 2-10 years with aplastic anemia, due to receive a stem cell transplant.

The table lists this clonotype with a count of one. Written as DNA, the CDR3 is TGCAGCGTTGAAAAGCGCGAGACAGCCTACGAGCAGTACTTC. Its protein product is CSVEKRETAYEQYF. This chain uses TRBV29-1 with TRBJ2-7; D perhaps matches TRBD1 (5 bases). The germline V and J ends were trimmed by 2 bases and 2 bases, with 13 bases remaining between them. The CDR3 covers 14 residues. Germline assignment: CDR1 SQVTM and CDR2 ANQGSEA.

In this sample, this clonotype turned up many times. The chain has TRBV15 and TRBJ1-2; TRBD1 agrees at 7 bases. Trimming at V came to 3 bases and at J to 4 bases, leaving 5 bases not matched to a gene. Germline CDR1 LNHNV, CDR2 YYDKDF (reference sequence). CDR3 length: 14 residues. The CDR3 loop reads CATSSDRVSYGYTF. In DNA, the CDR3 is TGTGCCACCAGCAGCGACAGGGTGAGCTATGGCTACACCTTC.

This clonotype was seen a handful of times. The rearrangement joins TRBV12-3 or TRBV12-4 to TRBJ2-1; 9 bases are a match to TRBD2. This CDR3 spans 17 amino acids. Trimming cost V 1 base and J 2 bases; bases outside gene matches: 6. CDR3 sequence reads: CASSLGPASGTYNEQFF. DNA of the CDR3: TGTGCCAGCAGTTTAGGTCCAGCTAGCGGGACCTACAATGAGCAGTTCTTC.

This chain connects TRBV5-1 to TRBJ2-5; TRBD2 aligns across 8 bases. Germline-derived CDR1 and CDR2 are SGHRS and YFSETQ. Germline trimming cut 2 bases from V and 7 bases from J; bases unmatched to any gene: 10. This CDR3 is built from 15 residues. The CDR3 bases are TGCGCCAGCAGCTTAAGCGGGGGCGGCCCAGGGACCCAGTACTTC. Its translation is CASSLSGGGPGTQYF.

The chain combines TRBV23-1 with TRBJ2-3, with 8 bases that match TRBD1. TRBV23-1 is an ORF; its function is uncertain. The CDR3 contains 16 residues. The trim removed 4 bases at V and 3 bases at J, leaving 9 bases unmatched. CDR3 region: CASSLESRDRTDTQYF. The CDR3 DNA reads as TGCGCCAGCAGTCTGGAGTCCCGGGACAGGACAGATACGCAGTATTTT.

The DNA of the CDR3 is TGTGCCAGCAGTTTCGGGAGTGTGGAGACCCAGTACTTC. Translating it yields CASSFGSVETQYF. This chain links TRBV12-3 or TRBV12-4 with TRBJ2-5; TRBD2 might be the D (6 bases). Trimming took off 3 bases at V and 5 bases at J, with 10 bases between the two ends. The CDR3 is 13 residues long.

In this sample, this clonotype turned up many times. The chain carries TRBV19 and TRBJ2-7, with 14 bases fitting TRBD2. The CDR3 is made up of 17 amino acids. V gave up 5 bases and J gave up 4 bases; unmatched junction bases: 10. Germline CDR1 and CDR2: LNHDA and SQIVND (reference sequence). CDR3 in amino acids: CASSPGLAGVRGYEQYF. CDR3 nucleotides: TGTGCCAGTAGTCCGGGACTAGCGGGAGTGAGGGGTTACGAGCAGTACTTC.

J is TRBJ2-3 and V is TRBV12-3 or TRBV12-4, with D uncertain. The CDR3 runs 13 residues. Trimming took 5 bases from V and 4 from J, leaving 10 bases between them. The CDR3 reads CASSMGDSDTQYF. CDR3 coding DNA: TGTGCCAGCAGTATGGGCGACTCAGATACGCAGTATTTT.

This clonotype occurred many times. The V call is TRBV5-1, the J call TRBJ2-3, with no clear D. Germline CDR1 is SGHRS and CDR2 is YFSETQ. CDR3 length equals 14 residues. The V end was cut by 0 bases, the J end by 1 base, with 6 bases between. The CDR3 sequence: CASSLGDRTDTQYF. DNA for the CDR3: TGCGCCAGCAGCTTGGGTGACCGCACAGATACGCAGTATTTT.

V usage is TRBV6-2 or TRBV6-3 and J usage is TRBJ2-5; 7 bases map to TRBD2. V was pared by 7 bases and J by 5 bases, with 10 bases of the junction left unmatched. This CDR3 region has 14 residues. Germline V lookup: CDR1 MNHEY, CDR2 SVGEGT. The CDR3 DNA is TGTGCCAGCATTTCGTCGGGAGCGGGGGAGACCCAGTACTTC. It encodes CASISSGAGETQYF.

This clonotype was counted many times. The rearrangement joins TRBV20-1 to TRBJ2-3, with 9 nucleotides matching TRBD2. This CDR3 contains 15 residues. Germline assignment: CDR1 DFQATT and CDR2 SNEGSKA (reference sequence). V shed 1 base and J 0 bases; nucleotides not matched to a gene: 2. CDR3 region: CSARGTSVSTDTQYF. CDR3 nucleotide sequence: TGCAGTGCTAGAGGGACTAGCGTTAGCACAGATACGCAGTATTTT.

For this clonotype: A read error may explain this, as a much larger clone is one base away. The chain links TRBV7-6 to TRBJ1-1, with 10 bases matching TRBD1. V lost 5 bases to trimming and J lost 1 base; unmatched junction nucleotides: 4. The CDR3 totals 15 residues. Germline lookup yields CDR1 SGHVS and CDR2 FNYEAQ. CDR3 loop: CASSPGTGANTEAFF. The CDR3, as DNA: TGTGCCAGCAGCCCAGGGACAGGGGCGAACACTGAAGCTTTCTTT.

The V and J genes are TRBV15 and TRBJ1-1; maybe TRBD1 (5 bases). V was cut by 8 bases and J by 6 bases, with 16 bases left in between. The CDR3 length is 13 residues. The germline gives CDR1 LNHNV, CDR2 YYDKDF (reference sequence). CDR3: CATQSGVTPEAFF. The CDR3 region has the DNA TGTGCCACCCAATCGGGGGTCACCCCTGAAGCTTTCTTT. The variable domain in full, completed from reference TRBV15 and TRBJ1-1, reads DAMVIQNPRYQVTQFGKPVTLSCSQTLNHNVMYWYQQKSSQAPKLLFHYYDKDFNNEADTPDNFQSRRPNTSFCFLDIRSPGLGDTAMYLCATQSGVTPEAFFGQGTRLTVV.

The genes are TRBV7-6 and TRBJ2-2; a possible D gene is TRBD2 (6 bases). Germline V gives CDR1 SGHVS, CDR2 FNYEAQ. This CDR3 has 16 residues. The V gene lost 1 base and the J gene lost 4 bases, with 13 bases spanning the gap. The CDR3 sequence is CASSLGGTPRTGELFF. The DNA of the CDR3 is TGTGCCAGCAGCTTAGGGGGGACTCCTCGCACCGGGGAGCTGTTTTTT.

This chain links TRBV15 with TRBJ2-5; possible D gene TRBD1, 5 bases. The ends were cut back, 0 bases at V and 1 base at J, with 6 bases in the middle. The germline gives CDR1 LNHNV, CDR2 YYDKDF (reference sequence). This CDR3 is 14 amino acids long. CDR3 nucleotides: TGTGCCACCAGCAGAGATCAGGGCCAAGAGACCCAGTACTTC. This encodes CATSRDQGQETQYF.

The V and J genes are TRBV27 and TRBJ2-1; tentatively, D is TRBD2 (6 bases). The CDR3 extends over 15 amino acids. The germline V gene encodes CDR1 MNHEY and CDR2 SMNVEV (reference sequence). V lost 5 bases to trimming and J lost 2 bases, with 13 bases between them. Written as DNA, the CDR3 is TGTGCCAGCAGTGTGGACTATCCCCCCTACAATGAGCAGTTCTTC. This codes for CASSVDYPPYNEQFF.

CDR3 nucleotides: TGTGCCAGCGGGCTGAAAGCGGGAGCGTCTGGGGCCAACGTCCTGACTTTC. Translating it yields CASGLKAGASGANVLTF. The chain couples TRBV7-6 to TRBJ2-6, with 8 nucleotides matching TRBD2. CDR3 length: 17 residues. Germline assignment: CDR1 SGHVS and CDR2 FNYEAQ. Germline trimming cut 8 bases from V and 1 base from J; bases unmatched to any gene: 10.

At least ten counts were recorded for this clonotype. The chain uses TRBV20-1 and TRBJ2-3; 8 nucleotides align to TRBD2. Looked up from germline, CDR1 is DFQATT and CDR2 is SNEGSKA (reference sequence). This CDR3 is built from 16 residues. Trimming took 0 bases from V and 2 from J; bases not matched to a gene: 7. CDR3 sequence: CSARDRIAGYTDTQYF. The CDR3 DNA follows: TGCAGTGCTAGAGACCGGATAGCGGGATACACAGATACGCAGTATTTT.

The CDR3 is CASSQGLTDTGELFF. CDR3 coding DNA: TGTGCCAGCAGTCAAGGGTTAACCGACACCGGGGAGCTGTTTTTT. The chain couples TRBV11-2 to TRBJ2-2; no clear D. The CDR3 has 15 amino acids. Germline V gene data show CDR1 as SGHAT and CDR2 as FQNNGV. V shed 6 bases and J shed 3 bases, with 14 bases lying between them. Combining the CDR3 with reference TRBV11-2 and TRBJ2-2 gives the whole variable domain EAGVAQSPRYKIIEKRQSVAFWCNPISGHATLYWYQQILGQGPKLLIQFQNNGVVDDSQLPKDRFSAERLKGVDSTLKIQPAKLEDSAVYLCASSQGLTDTGELFFGEGSRLTVL.

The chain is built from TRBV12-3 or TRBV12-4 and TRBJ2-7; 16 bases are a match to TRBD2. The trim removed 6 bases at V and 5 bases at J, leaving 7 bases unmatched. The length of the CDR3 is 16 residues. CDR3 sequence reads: CASSLGLAGGPDEQYF. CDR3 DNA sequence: TGTGCCAGCAGCCTGGGACTAGCGGGAGGGCCGGACGAGCAGTACTTC.